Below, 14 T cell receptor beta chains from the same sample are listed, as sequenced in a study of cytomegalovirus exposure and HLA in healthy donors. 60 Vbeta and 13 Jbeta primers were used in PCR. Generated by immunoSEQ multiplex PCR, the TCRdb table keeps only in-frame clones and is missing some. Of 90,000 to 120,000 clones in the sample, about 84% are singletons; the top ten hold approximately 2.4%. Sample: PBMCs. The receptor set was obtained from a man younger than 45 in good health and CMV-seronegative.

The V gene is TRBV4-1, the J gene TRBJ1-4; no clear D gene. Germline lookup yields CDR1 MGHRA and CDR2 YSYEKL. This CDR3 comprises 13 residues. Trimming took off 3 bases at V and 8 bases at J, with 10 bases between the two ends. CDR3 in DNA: TGCGCCAGCAGCCAGATCGTGGGCGAAAAACTGTTTTTT. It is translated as CASSQIVGEKLFF.

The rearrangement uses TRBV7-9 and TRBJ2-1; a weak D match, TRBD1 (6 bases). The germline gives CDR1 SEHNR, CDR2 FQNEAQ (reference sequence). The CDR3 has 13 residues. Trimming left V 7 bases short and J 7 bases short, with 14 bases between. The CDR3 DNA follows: TGTGCCAGCAAAACCGGGACAATGAATGAGCAGTTCTTC. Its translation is CASKTGTMNEQFF.

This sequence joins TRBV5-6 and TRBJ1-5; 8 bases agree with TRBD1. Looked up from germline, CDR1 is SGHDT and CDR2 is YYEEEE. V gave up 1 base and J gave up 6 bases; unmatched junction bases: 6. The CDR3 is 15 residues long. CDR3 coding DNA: TGTGCCAGCAGCTTGTTCGCAGGGGGCCGTCAGCCCCAGCATTTT. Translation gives CASSLFAGGRQPQHF.

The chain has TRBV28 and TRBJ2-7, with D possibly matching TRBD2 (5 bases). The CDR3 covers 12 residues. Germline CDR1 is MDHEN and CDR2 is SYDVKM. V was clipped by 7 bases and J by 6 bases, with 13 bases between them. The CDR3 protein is CASTGINGEQYF. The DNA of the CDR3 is TGTGCCAGCACCGGGATAAACGGCGAGCAGTACTTC.

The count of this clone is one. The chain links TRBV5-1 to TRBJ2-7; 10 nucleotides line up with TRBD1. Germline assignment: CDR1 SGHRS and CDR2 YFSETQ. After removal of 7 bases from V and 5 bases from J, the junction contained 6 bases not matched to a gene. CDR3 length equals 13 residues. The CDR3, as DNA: TGCGCCAGCGGTTGGGACAGGGGCCACGAGCAGTACTTC. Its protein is CASGWDRGHEQYF.

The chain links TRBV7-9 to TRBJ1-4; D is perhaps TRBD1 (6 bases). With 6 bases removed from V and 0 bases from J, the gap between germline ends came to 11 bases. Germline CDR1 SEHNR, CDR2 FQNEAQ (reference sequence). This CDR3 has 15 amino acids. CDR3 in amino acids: CASRLGQTTNEKLFF. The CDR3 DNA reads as TGTGCCAGCAGACTCGGACAGACAACTAATGAAAAACTGTTTTTT.

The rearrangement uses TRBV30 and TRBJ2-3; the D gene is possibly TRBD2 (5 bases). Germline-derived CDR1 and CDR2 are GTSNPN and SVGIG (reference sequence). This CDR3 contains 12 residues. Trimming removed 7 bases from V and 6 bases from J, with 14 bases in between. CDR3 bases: TGTGCCTTGCTTGGGTGGAGGGATACGCAGTATTTT. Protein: CALLGWRDTQYF.

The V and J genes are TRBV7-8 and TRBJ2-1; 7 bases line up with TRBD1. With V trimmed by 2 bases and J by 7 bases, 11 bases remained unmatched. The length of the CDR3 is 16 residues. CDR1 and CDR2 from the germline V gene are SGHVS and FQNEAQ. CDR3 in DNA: TGTGCCAGCAGCTTATGGGAGACAGGGCCAGGGAATGAGCAGTTCTTC. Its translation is CASSLWETGPGNEQFF.

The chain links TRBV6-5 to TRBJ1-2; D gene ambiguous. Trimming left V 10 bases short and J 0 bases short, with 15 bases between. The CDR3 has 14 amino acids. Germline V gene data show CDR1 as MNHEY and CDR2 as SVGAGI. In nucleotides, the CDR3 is TGTGCCACAACTCGGGGATACTCTAACTATGGCTACACCTTC. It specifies CATTRGYSNYGYTF.

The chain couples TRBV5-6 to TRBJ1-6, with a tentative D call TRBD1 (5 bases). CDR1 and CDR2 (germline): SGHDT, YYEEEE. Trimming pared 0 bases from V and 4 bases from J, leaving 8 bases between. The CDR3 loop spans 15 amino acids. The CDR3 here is CASSLGAGYNSPLHF. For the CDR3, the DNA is TGTGCCAGCAGCTTGGGGGCAGGGTATAATTCACCCCTCCACTTT.

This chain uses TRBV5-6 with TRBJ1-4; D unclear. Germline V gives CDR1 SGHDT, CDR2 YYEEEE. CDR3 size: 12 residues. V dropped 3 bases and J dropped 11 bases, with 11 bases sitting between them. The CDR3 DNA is TGTGCCAGCAGCTCCATCGTGGGCAAACTGTTTTTT. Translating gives CASSSIVGKLFF.

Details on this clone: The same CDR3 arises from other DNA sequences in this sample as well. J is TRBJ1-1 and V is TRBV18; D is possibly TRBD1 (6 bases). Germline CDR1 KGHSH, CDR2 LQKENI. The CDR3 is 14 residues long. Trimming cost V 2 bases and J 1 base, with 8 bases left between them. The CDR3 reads CASSPGQTNTEAFF. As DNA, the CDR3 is TGTGCCAGCTCACCAGGACAGACGAACACTGAAGCTTTCTTT.

CDR3 in amino acids: CASSEWGRSYEQYF. CDR3 bases: TGTGCCAGCAGTGAATGGGGCAGGAGCTACGAGCAGTACTTC. J is TRBJ2-7 and V is TRBV25-1, with D possibly being TRBD1 (5 bases). Trimming pared 1 base from V and 3 bases from J, leaving 10 bases between. The CDR3 contains 14 residues. CDR1 is MGHDK and CDR2 is SYGVNS in the germline V gene.

The CDR3 is CASRDRRARQETQYF. The CDR3 DNA reads TGTGCCAGCAGGGATCGGAGGGCCAGGCAAGAGACCCAGTACTTC. The chain is built from TRBV11-2 and TRBJ2-5; the D gene is possibly TRBD2 (6 bases). The CDR3 extends over 15 amino acids. V was shortened by 6 bases and J by 2 bases, with 16 bases between the two germline ends. Germline assignment: CDR1 SGHAT and CDR2 FQNNGV.